This T cell receptor beta chain was documented in a study of blood T cell repertoires in COVID-19. The overall study: Spain, Italy and the United States supplied samples that represented acute and convalescent COVID-19. Sources were T cells, B-cell-depleted T cells, or PBMCs; the material itself was cDNA or gDNA.

The CDR3 covers 13 residues. The V and J ends lost 5 bases and 5 bases respectively, with 12 bases between them. The germline gives CDR1 SGHVS, CDR2 FNYEAQ. Original processing notes: Reference gene primer amplification in the assay estimated nucleated cell counts. The table came from immunoSEQ multiplex PCR; TCRdb's copy has only in-frame clones and leaves some out. V, J and clone size were drawn from that table, and D and trimming were deduced from the DNA. Of under 35,000 clones in the sample, approximately 87% were seen once. The specimen sequenced was peripheral blood. The chain combines TRBV7-6 with TRBJ1-1; maybe TRBD1 (6 bases). The receptor comes from a human donor in a cohort sampled during active COVID-19. The CDR3 protein is CASSQNRDTEAFF. CDR3 sequence (DNA): TGTGCCAGCAGCCAGAACAGGGATACTGAAGCTTTCTTT.